The present TCR beta chain was sequenced within a study of blood T cells in healthy people across ages. Findings and limits, study-wide: Because donor CMV status was unknown, expanded clonotype changes were possibly confounded.

The study recruited healthy Caucasian donors from Russia who were aged roughly 6 to 95. From germline, CDR1 is LGHDT and CDR2 YNNKEL (reference sequence). Unmatched junction bases numbered 9, after V lost 1 base and J lost 6 bases. This CDR3 is 16 amino acids long. This clonotype has only a few counts. The antigen is undetermined. Primers used in a second PCR of roughly 6 to 11 cycles were a sample-barcoded 5' primer and a J-beta primer mix. A single record per CDR3 protein comes from TCRdb applying MiXCR to the 5' RACE reads. The repertoire includes about 1,400,000 distinct CDR3 sequences, roughly 45% of them detected once, and under 8% sits in the top ten.

The sequenced sample was blood. This TCR was sampled from a woman aged 18-35 years in good health. The genes are TRBV3-1 and TRBJ1-1; 9 bases match TRBD1. The CDR3 is CASSQVGTGLGAEAFF. CDR3 coding DNA: TGTGCCAGCAGCCAAGTGGGGACAGGGCTAGGGGCTGAAGCTTTCTTT.